This entry concerns a single T cell receptor beta chain. The specificity of this receptor is unknown. Per-nucleotide qualities are absent, and no much larger clonotype sits a single base away. The sample originates from a study of CD8+ T cells in alopecia areata (dated by TCRdb to between 2018 and 2020). Context from the whole study: In both human patients and the C3H/HeJ mouse model, the study applied high-throughput TCRbeta sequencing to look at T cell clonal expansion in alopecia areata. Scalp tissue and sorted CD4+ and CD8+ peripheral blood T cells from patchy and totalis/universalis alopecia areata patients and from healthy controls were covered by human TCRbeta sequencing. Clonality in the scalp was compared among normal scalp (n=4), patchy alopecia areata scalp (n=8), and alopecia totalis/universalis scalp (n=8). RNA was obtained with the PAXgene miRNA kit for fixed scalp, the miRNeasy kit for PBMCs, and the RNeasy kit for mouse skin. immunoSEQ multiplex PCR using 35 Vbeta forward primers and 13 Jbeta reverse primers was used to amplify TCRbeta CDR3 regions.

The CDR3 numbers 17 residues from cysteine through phenylalanine. Only the CDR3 DNA stays, 51 bases, in frame from base 1. CDR1 and CDR2, looked up from the germline V gene, are SGHVS and FQNEAQ. The V end gives up 3 bases and the J end 2 bases, leaving 1 base in the junction not matched to a gene. Lesional scalp punch biopsies and peripheral blood were obtained from alopecia areata patients. PBMCs were separated by density centrifugation and stained for CD3, CD4 and CD8, after which CD4+ and CD8+ T cells were sorted on a FACSAria. As part of a multicenter biomarker study, untreated alopecia areata patients were recruited. Blood CD8+ T cells from about five biomarker-study patients were further sorted into NKG2D-low and NKG2D-high fractions. Points the paper makes about the study in general: Compared with normal scalp, lesional scalp had higher clonality and more expanded CD8+ clones, particularly in alopecia totalis/universalis, a pattern that suggests antigenic drive. Resident alphabeta T cells in normal human skin are also sequenced, complicating scalp TCR repertoire analysis, unlike mouse skin dominated by gammadelta T cells. TCR sequences shared between patients were less clear than in mice, possibly partly because of HLA diversity in the patient population.

Library preparation was by the immunoSEQ multiplex PCR assay. RNA was extracted from all samples and reverse transcribed into cDNA as template for TCR sequencing. SuperScript III was used for first-strand cDNA synthesis, primed with a 2:1 mix of oligo-dT and random hexamers. A synthetic immune receptor repertoire was used to assess amplification bias, and residual bias was removed computationally. The published analysis was carried out like this. Raw reads were preprocessed to remove errors, and CDR3 was defined by IMGT conventions from the conserved cysteine to phenylalanine. To get clonality, Shannon entropy was normalized by log2 of the number of productive unique TCRs and the result was subtracted from 1. Whether each scalp clone was CD4 or CD8 was inferred by checking scalp TCRbeta sequences against the CD4 and CD8 repertoires from sorted blood. This is the immuneACCESS table as TCRdb keeps it, with only in-frame sequences that have V and J called. A part of the clones is gone; compared with another copy, unresolved V genes explain less than half, and the rest is unexplained. V and J calls and clone size are given by that table; D and trimming were obtained from the DNA. The sample table shows roughly 60,000 clones, and roughly two fifths are seen once. The ten largest clones capture roughly 47% of the sample.

This receptor was obtained from a human donor with alopecia areata. Sequencing was carried out using NKG2D-low CD8+ T cells sorted from blood. This sample's cell subset or site label indicates: sorted CD8+ NKG2D-low blood T cells. The chain is made from TRBV7-8 and TRBJ2-6, with 13 bases matching TRBD2. The CDR3 loop reads CASSFGLAGAGANVLTF. The DNA reads as follows: TGTGCCAGCAGCTTTGGACTAGCGGGAGCTGGGGCCAACGTCCTGACTTTC.